This T cell receptor beta chain was sequenced during a study of a mutant IDH1 vaccine in newly diagnosed glioma (dated by TCRdb to the early 2020s). Regarding the complete study: Patients received eight vaccinations in weeks 1, 3, 5, 7, 11, 15, 19 and 23, corresponding to visits V03 through V10. Vaccination began 4-6 weeks after radiotherapy alone, or alongside temozolomide cycles in the chemotherapy-containing groups. Of the 30 or so patients who were treated, about 62% were male and around 40% were female, and the mean age was around 40 years. Before enrollment, most patients had been given radiochemotherapy with temozolomide as standard therapy, while the rest had received either radiotherapy alone or temozolomide alone. Peripheral blood samples were drawn at six visits, namely V03 (baseline), V05, V07, V10, V12 and V13. For exploratory analyses, longitudinal TCRB deep sequencing was carried out in more than 20 treated patients wherever samples were available.

The time point label here, explained by the study, means: week 5, during vaccination. Every vaccine dose consisted of 300 ug of a 20-mer mutant IDH1 peptide in Montanide, administered subcutaneously together with topical imiquimod. The donors had newly diagnosed IDH1-mutant astrocytomas of WHO grade 3 or 4 that showed loss of nuclear ATRX. The samples were drawn from NOA16, a multicentre, single-arm, open-label phase I trial in Germany that tested a mutant IDH1 peptide vaccine in humans for the first time. The DNeasy Blood and Tissue Kit was used to extract genomic DNA from EDTA blood for TCRB sequencing. What the authors observed across the whole study: Vaccine-induced immune responses across multiple MHC alleles were detected in 93.3% of patients. Pseudoprogression appeared unrelated to alterations in the top peripheral T cell clonotypes detected by TCRB sequencing. The authors noted that analyses of patient blood samples could not be reproduced because of sample limitations. PBMC samples for TCRB deep sequencing were selected based on availability.

Libraries came from the immunoSEQ multiplex PCR assay. Rearranged TCR beta chain sequences were amplified using the hsTCRB Kit according to the manufacturer's protocol. Sequencing of TCRB libraries was carried out on an Illumina MiSeq. On the authors' methods: Demultiplexing, trimming and gene mapping were performed with the kit vendor's proprietary platform. This is the immuneACCESS table as TCRdb keeps it, with only in-frame sequences that have V and J called. A part of the clones is gone; compared with another copy, unresolved V genes explain less than half, and the rest is unexplained. The D gene and trimming were derived from the DNA, and the V and J assignments and clone size from that table. The sample table shows roughly 40,000 clones, and just over 90% are seen once. The leading ten clones occupy around 2.5% of the sample. Points on this clone: Its antigen has not been determined. No base qualities exist here, and no much larger clone lies one base off it.

The CDR3 sequence holds 16 residues, the cysteine and phenylalanine included. The read is trimmed to its CDR3 DNA, 48 bases read in frame from base 1. Relative to germline, V is missing 2 bases and J is missing 3 bases, with 5 bases of the junction outside any gene match. From a lookup of the germline V gene, CDR1 and CDR2 are SGHVS and FQNEAQ. This clonotype was sampled from a man in his fifties with glioma. Recombination linked TRBV7-8 to TRBJ2-1, with 9 bases in between that match TRBD1. The input for sequencing was PBMCs, taken from a glioma patient whose treatment included an IDH1 peptide vaccine. The nucleotide sequence reads TGTGCCAGCAGCTTATCAACAGGGGGCCACTACAATGAGCAGTTCTTC. Its protein reads: CASSLSTGGHYNEQFF.